This is a list of T cell receptor beta chains from one sample in a study of blood T cell repertoires in COVID-19. Clones were read by immunoSEQ multiplex PCR, and TCRdb kept only the in-frame ones, dropping some. The data contain fewer than 250,000 clones, 85% of them singletons. What was sequenced was peripheral blood. The receptors originated from an older woman with active or convalescent COVID-19. Each CDR3 is given with its conserved first and last residue. D genes are given only for firm matches. The size of a clone is reported for some rows only, either as once, few or many, or as a class for expanded clones.

CDR3aa,CDR3nt,d_gene,abundance,j_gene,v_gene
CASSWTGGAAYEQYF,TGTGCCAGCAGTTGGACAGGGGGCGCCGCCTACGAGCAGTACTTC,TRBD1,-,TRBJ2-7,TRBV6-6
CASSQDRLNTGELFF,TGTGCCAGCAGCCAGGACAGGTTGAACACCGGGGAGCTGTTTTTT,TRBD1,once,TRBJ2-2,TRBV6-5
CSASGTFRPANYGYTF,TGCAGTGCTAGTGGGACTTTCCGTCCAGCTAACTATGGCTACACCTTC,-,-,TRBJ1-2,TRBV20-1
CASSGAGGNTIYF,TGTGCCAGCAGTGGGGCAGGGGGAAACACCATATATTTT,-,-,TRBJ1-3,TRBV2
CASSQDQGVWYGYTF,TGTGCCAGCAGCCAAGACCAGGGGGTATGGTATGGCTACACCTTC,TRBD1,-,TRBJ1-2,TRBV3-1/TRBV3-2
CASSDVLAGDTGELFF,TGTGCCAGCAGCGATGTCCTAGCGGGGGACACCGGGGAGCTGTTTTTT,TRBD2,-,TRBJ2-2,TRBV9
CASRTTAYNEQFF,TGTGCCAGCAGAACTACCGCCTACAATGAGCAGTTCTTC,-,-,TRBJ2-1,TRBV6-5
CASSVRTSGSGETQYF,TGCGCCAGCAGCGTTAGGACTAGCGGGAGTGGGGAGACCCAGTACTTC,TRBD2,-,TRBJ2-5,TRBV5-1
CASSQGDRPYGYTF,TGCGCCAGCAGCCAAGGGGACAGGCCCTATGGCTACACCTTC,TRBD1,-,TRBJ1-2,TRBV4-1
CASSIRDLSTDTQYF,TGTGCCAGTAGTATCCGGGACTTAAGCACAGATACGCAGTATTTT,-,-,TRBJ2-3,TRBV19
CASSTRGGNQPQHF,TGTGCCAGCAGTACCCGGGGAGGGAATCAGCCCCAGCATTTT,-,-,TRBJ1-5,TRBV6-5
CASSVEASGSYEQYF,TGTGCCAGCAGCGTAGAAGCTAGCGGCTCCTACGAGCAGTACTTC,TRBD2,few,TRBJ2-7,TRBV9
CASSPSGGAPPDTQYF,TGTGCCAGCAGCCCTAGCGGGGGGGCCCCCCCAGATACGCAGTATTTT,TRBD2,-,TRBJ2-3,TRBV4-2
CASSLVAGGQFF,TGTGCCAGCAGCTTAGTAGCGGGAGGGCAGTTCTTC,TRBD2,-,TRBJ2-1,TRBV11-2
CAWSVRRGSTGELFF,TGTGCCTGGAGTGTAAGGCGAGGGAGCACCGGGGAGCTGTTTTTT,-,-,TRBJ2-2,TRBV30
CASTKEGGLAKNIQYF,TGTGCCAGCACCAAAGAGGGGGGATTAGCCAAAAACATTCAGTACTTC,-,-,TRBJ2-4,TRBV3-1/TRBV3-2
CASSFDRGRTGELFF,TGTGCCAGCAGTTTCGACAGGGGGCGGACCGGGGAGCTGTTTTTT,TRBD1,-,TRBJ2-2,TRBV2
CASSPFEGTYNEQFF,TGTGCCAGCAGCCCGTTTGAGGGAACCTACAATGAGCAGTTCTTC,-,-,TRBJ2-1,TRBV16
CASKMGLAGGQETQYF,TGTGCCAGCAAGATGGGACTAGCGGGGGGCCAAGAGACCCAGTACTTC,TRBD2,-,TRBJ2-5,TRBV27
CASSLGSVDSGNTIYF,TGCGCCAGCAGCTTGGGGAGCGTAGACTCTGGAAACACCATATATTTT,-,-,TRBJ1-3,TRBV5-1
CAISTTPEEGYTF,TGTGCCATCAGTACCACCCCAGAGGAAGGCTACACCTTC,-,-,TRBJ1-2,TRBV10-3
CASSDRRSTEAFF,TGTGCCAGCAGTGATAGAAGAAGCACTGAAGCTTTCTTT,-,-,TRBJ1-1,TRBV2
CATSGGRTNTGELFF,TGTGCCACCAGTGGAGGGCGGACGAACACCGGGGAGCTGTTTTTT,-,-,TRBJ2-2,TRBV15
CASSMRTGGTEAFF,TGTGCCAGTAGTATGAGGACAGGTGGCACTGAAGCTTTCTTT,TRBD1,-,TRBJ1-1,TRBV19
CASSLEGQGAGLYGYTF,TGTGCCAGCAGCTTAGAGGGACAGGGGGCGGGCCTCTATGGCTACACCTTC,TRBD1,-,TRBJ1-2,TRBV7-2
CASSVSGGAIGNEQFF,TGTGCCAGCAGCGTTAGCGGGGGGGCGATCGGCAATGAGCAGTTCTTC,TRBD2,-,TRBJ2-1,TRBV7-8
CASSPGLAGNNEQFF,TGTGCCAGCAGCCCGGGACTAGCGGGAAACAATGAGCAGTTCTTC,TRBD2,-,TRBJ2-1,TRBV11-3
CASSSQGDLYGYTF,TGTGCCAGCAGCTCACAGGGGGACCTCTATGGCTACACCTTC,TRBD1,-,TRBJ1-2,TRBV7-9
CASSLDRGTEAFF,TGTGCCAGCAGCTTAGACAGGGGTACTGAAGCTTTCTTT,TRBD1,-,TRBJ1-1,TRBV7-8
CSVEVQGQGANEQFF,TGCAGCGTTGAAGTCCAGGGACAGGGGGCCAATGAGCAGTTCTTC,TRBD1,few,TRBJ2-1,TRBV29-1
CASRLDRAADELFF,TGTGCAAGTCGCTTAGATAGGGCAGCGGACGAACTGTTTTTT,-,-,TRBJ1-4,TRBV12-2
CASSLDGISPQHF,TGTGCCAGCAGCTTAGACGGGATTTCGCCCCAGCATTTT,-,-,TRBJ1-5,TRBV7-9
CASSATGFEQFF,TGTGCCAGCAGCGCCACAGGGTTTGAGCAGTTCTTC,-,-,TRBJ2-1,TRBV11-2
CASRPGQGSTEAFF,TGTGCCAGCAGGCCGGGACAGGGAAGTACTGAAGCTTTCTTT,TRBD1,few,TRBJ1-1,TRBV2
CASSLEPAIGETQYF,TGCGCCAGCAGCTTGGAACCGGCCATCGGGGAGACCCAGTACTTC,-,-,TRBJ2-5,TRBV5-1
CASSSPRQASSGANVLTF,TGTGCCAGCAGCTCGCCACGTCAGGCCAGCTCTGGGGCCAACGTCCTGACTTTC,-,-,TRBJ2-6,TRBV5-4
CASSRDRKGYSNQPQHF,TGTGCCAGCAGTCGGGACAGGAAGGGCTATAGCAATCAGCCCCAGCATTTT,TRBD1,-,TRBJ1-5,TRBV6-2/TRBV6-3
CASSENGGYEQYF,TGCGCCAGCAGTGAGAACGGTGGTTACGAGCAGTACTTC,-,-,TRBJ2-7,TRBV10-2
CASSVTGGSNNEQFF,TGTGCCAGTAGTGTCACAGGGGGGAGTAACAATGAGCAGTTCTTC,TRBD1,-,TRBJ2-1,TRBV19
CASRAGQREAFF,TGCGCCAGCAGGGCGGGACAGAGAGAAGCTTTCTTT,TRBD1,-,TRBJ1-1,TRBV5-1
CASRGEGLPNTGELFF,TGTGCCAGTAGGGGGGAGGGATTACCGAACACCGGGGAGCTGTTTTTT,TRBD2,-,TRBJ2-2,TRBV19
CASSLGDTSDTQYF,TGCGCCAGCAGCTTGGGGGACACCTCAGATACGCAGTATTTT,-,-,TRBJ2-3,TRBV5-1
CASTKHLQGARGNTIYF,TGTGCCTCCACGAAACACCTCCAGGGGGCGCGCGGAAACACCATATATTTT,TRBD1,once,TRBJ1-3,TRBV7-8
CASTDGQGSTGELFF,TGTGCCAGCACCGACGGACAGGGCTCCACCGGGGAGCTGTTTTTT,TRBD1,-,TRBJ2-2,TRBV9
CASSIRLAGPYEQYF,TGTGCCAGTAGTATCCGTCTAGCGGGTCCCTACGAGCAGTACTTC,TRBD2,-,TRBJ2-7,TRBV19
CSAWGRSTFSTDTQYF,TGCAGCGCCTGGGGGAGGAGCACATTTAGCACAGATACGCAGTATTTT,-,once,TRBJ2-3,TRBV29-1
CASSQDYSAGGQETQYF,TGTGCCAGCAGCCAAGATTACTCAGCGGGGGGGCAAGAGACCCAGTACTTC,TRBD2,-,TRBJ2-5,TRBV4-2
CASSLGAGLGYGYTF,TGTGCCAGCAGCTTAGGAGCTGGGCTGGGCTATGGCTACACCTTC,-,-,TRBJ1-2,TRBV7-8
CASSWDRVSTDTQYF,TGTGCCAGCAGCTGGGACAGGGTGAGCACAGATACGCAGTATTTT,TRBD1,-,TRBJ2-3,TRBV3-1/TRBV3-2